This T cell receptor beta chain was captured in a study of blood T cell repertoires in COVID-19. Study as a whole: In each case, the material was cDNA or gDNA derived from T cells, B-cell-depleted T cells, or PBMCs.

Germline V lookup: CDR1 SGHVS, CDR2 FNYEAQ. Trimming pared 10 bases from V and 1 base from J, leaving 13 bases between. This CDR3 has 13 residues. Generated by immunoSEQ multiplex PCR, the TCRdb table keeps only in-frame clones and is missing some. The sample shows roughly 330,000 clones, just over 85% of them seen only once. Donors were grouped by their self-reported clinical history. Cohort 3 recovery required two negative PCRs, clearance, or symptom resolution. The TCR originated in a woman between 18 and 30 years old who had recovered from COVID-19. The sequenced material came from PBMCs or T cells enriched from blood (not recorded which). The chain recombines TRBV7-6 with TRBJ1-1, with no clear D. CDR3 in DNA: TGTGCCATTTCGAGGGAAAGGAACACTGAAGCTTTCTTT. This gives the protein CAISRERNTEAFF.